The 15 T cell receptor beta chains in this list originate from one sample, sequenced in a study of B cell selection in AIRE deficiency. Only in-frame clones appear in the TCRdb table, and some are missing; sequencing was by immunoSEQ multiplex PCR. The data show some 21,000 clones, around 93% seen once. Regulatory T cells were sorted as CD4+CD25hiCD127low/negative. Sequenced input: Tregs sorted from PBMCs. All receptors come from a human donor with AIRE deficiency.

The CDR3 bases are TGTGCCAGCAGCTTGGGGAAACCGAGGTGGGGCACTGAAGCTTTCTTT. Residues: CASSLGKPRWGTEAFF. The rearrangement joins TRBV5-8 to TRBJ1-1, with D unclear. The V gene lost 0 bases and the J gene lost 4 bases, with 16 bases spanning the gap. This CDR3 spans 16 amino acids. CDR1 is SGHTS, CDR2 YDEGEE, per germline.

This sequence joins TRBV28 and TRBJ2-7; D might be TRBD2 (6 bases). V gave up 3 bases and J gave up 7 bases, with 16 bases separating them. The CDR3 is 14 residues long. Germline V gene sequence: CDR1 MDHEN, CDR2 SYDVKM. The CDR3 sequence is CASSLGGDPWEQYF. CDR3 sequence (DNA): TGTGCCAGCAGTTTGGGGGGAGACCCCTGGGAGCAGTACTTC.

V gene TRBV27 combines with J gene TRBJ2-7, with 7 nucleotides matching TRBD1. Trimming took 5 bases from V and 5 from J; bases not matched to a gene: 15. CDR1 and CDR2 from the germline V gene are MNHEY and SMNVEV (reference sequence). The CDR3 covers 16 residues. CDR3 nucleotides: TGTGCCAGCAGTGGGGGACAGCCTTACCGCTTCCACGAGCAGTACTTC. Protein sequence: CASSGGQPYRFHEQYF.

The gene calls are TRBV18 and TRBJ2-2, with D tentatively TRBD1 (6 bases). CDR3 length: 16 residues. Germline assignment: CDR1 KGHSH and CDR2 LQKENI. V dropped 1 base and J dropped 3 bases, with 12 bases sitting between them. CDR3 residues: CASSPRVRGDTGELFF. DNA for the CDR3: TGTGCCAGCTCACCACGGGTCAGGGGCGACACCGGGGAGCTGTTTTTT.

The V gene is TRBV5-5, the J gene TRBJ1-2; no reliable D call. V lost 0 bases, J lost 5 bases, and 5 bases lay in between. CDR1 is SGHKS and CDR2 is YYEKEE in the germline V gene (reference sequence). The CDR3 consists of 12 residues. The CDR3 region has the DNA TGTGCCAGCAGCTTGGGCGGGTATGGCTACACCTTC. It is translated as CASSLGGYGYTF.

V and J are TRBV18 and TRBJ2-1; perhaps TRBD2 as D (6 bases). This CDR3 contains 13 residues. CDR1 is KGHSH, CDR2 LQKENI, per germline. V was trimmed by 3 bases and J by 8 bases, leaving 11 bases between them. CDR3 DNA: TGTGCCAGCTCACCCGGGAGAGGAGATGAGCAGTTCTTC. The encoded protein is CASSPGRGDEQFF. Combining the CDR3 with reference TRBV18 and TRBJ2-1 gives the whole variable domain NAGVMQNPRHLVRRRGQEARLRCSPMKGHSHVYWYRQLPEEGLKFMVYLQKENIIDESGMPKERFSAEFPKEGPSILRIQQVVRGDSAAYFCASSPGRGDEQFFGPGTRLTVL.

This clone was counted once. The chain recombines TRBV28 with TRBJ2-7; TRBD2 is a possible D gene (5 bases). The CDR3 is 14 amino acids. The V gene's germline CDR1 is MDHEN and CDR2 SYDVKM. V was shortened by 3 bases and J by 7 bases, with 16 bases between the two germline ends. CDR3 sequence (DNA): TGTGCCAGCAGTTTTTTGAGGGCTTCGTTGGAGCAGTACTTC. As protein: CASSFLRASLEQYF.

The CDR3 protein is CASSFRDYRPTLSTPAQYF. In nucleotides, the CDR3 is TGTGCCAGCAGCTTTAGGGACTATCGCCCGACGCTCTCAACTCCGGCGCAGTATTTT. The chain couples TRBV7-3 to TRBJ2-3; the match to TRBD2 covers 7 bases. The CDR3 sequence is 19 residues long. Germline V gene lookup returns CDR1 SGHTA and CDR2 FQGTGA. Unmatched junction bases numbered 25, after V lost 3 bases and J lost 10 bases.

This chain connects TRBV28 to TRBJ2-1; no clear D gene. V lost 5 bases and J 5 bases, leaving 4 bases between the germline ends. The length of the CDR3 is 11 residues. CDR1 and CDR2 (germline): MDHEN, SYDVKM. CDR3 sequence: CASSRHNEQFF. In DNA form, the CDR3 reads TGTGCCAGCAGTCGCCACAATGAGCAGTTCTTC. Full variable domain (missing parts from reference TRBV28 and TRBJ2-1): DVKVTQSSRYLVKRTGEKVFLECVQDMDHENMFWYRQDPGLGLRLIYFSYDVKMKEKGDIPEGYSVSREKKERFSLILESASTNQTSMYLCASSRHNEQFFGPGTRLTVL.

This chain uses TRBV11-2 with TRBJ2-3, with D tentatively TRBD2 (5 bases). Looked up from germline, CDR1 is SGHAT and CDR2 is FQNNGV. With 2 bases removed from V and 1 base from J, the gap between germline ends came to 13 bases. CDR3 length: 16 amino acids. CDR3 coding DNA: TGTGCCAGCAGCTTAACCCGGACTGCTGGCACAGATACGCAGTATTTT. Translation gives CASSLTRTAGTDTQYF. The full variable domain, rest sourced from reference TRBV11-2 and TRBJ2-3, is EAGVAQSPRYKIIEKRQSVAFWCNPISGHATLYWYQQILGQGPKLLIQFQNNGVVDDSQLPKDRFSAERLKGVDSTLKIQPAKLEDSAVYLCASSLTRTAGTDTQYFGPGTRLTVL.

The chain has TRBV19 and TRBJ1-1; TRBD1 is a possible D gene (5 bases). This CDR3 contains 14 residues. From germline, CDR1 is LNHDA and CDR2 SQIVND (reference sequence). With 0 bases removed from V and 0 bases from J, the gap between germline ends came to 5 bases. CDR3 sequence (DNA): TGTGCCAGTAGTATAGACAGGGTGAACACTGAAGCTTTCTTT. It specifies CASSIDRVNTEAFF.

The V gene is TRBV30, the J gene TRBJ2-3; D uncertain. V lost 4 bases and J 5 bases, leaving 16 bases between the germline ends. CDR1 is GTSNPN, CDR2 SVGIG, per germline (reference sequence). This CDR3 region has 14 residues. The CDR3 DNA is TGTGCCTGGAAAACAAGTCTGTCGGGAGATACGCAGTATTTT. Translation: CAWKTSLSGDTQYF.

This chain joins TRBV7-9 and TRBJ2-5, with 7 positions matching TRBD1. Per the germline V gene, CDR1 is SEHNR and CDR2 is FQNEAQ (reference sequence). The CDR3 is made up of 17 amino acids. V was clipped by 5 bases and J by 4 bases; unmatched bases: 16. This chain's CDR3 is CASSVLRQTGIRETQYF. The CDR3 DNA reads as TGTGCCAGCAGCGTACTCCGCCAGACAGGGATAAGAGAGACCCAGTACTTC.

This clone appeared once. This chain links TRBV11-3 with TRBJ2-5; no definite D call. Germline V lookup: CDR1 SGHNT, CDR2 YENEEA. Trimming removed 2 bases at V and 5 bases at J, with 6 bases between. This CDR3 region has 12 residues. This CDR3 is CASSLLGETQYF. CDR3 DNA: TGTGCCAGCAGCTTACTCGGGGAGACCCAGTACTTC.

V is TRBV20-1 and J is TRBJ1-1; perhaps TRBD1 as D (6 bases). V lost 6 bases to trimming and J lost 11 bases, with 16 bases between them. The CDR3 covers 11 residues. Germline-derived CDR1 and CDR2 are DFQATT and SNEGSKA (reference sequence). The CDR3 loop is CSASAGAGAFF. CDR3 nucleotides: TGCAGTGCGTCTGCAGGGGCAGGGGCTTTCTTT.